Listed below are T cell receptor beta chains from one sample, sequenced in a study of cytomegalovirus exposure and HLA in healthy donors. The assay was immunoSEQ multiplex PCR, and TCRdb's table has in-frame clones only and misses some. The sample has around 140,000 clones. The specimen was PBMCs. The receptors come from a woman between 18 and 29 years old in good health and CMV-seronegative. Each CDR3 is given with its conserved first and last residue. Each record gives: D gene, V gene, J gene, CDR3 protein, CDR3 DNA. A D gene is named only where the DNA matches it firmly.

D gene: TRBD2
V gene: TRBV9
J gene: TRBJ2-2
CDR3 protein: CASSLTAGNTGELFF
CDR3 DNA: TGTGCCAGCAGCCTGACAGCGGGAAACACCGGGGAGCTGTTTTTT

D gene: -
V gene: TRBV5-1
J gene: TRBJ2-7
CDR3 protein: CASSFTGSYEQYF
CDR3 DNA: TGCGCCAGCAGCTTTACAGGTTCCTACGAGCAGTACTTC

D gene: TRBD2
V gene: TRBV19
J gene: TRBJ2-1
CDR3 protein: CASSSGGDYNEQFF
CDR3 DNA: TGTGCCAGTAGTTCTGGGGGGGACTACAATGAGCAGTTCTTC

D gene: -
V gene: TRBV5-1
J gene: TRBJ1-2
CDR3 protein: CASSLDTGNVGYTF
CDR3 DNA: TGCGCCAGCAGCTTAGATACAGGGAATGTTGGCTACACCTTC

D gene: -
V gene: TRBV11-3
J gene: TRBJ1-1
CDR3 protein: CASSSDGGRLTEAFF
CDR3 DNA: TGTGCCAGCAGCTCCGACGGGGGGAGGCTTACTGAAGCTTTCTTT

D gene: TRBD1
V gene: TRBV18
J gene: TRBJ1-2
CDR3 protein: CASSPNGQGIDGYTF
CDR3 DNA: TGTGCCAGCTCACCAAACGGACAGGGTATAGACGGCTACACCTTC

D gene: -
V gene: TRBV7-9
J gene: TRBJ1-1
CDR3 protein: CASSLGDMNTEAFF
CDR3 DNA: TGTGCCAGCAGCTTAGGGGACATGAACACTGAAGCTTTCTTT

D gene: TRBD2
V gene: TRBV6-5
J gene: TRBJ2-7
CDR3 protein: CASSYYGSGNSYEQYF
CDR3 DNA: TGTGCCAGCAGTTATTACGGTAGCGGGAACTCCTACGAGCAGTACTTC

D gene: -
V gene: TRBV7-7
J gene: TRBJ2-5
CDR3 protein: CASSFTGWGETQYF
CDR3 DNA: TGTGCTAGCAGCTTCACAGGGTGGGGGGAGACCCAGTACTTC

D gene: -
V gene: TRBV20-1
J gene: TRBJ1-1
CDR3 protein: CAGIWNTEAFF
CDR3 DNA: TGCGCGGGGATTTGGAACACTGAAGCTTTCTTT

D gene: -
V gene: TRBV19
J gene: TRBJ1-5
CDR3 protein: CASSIRVEAQPQHF
CDR3 DNA: TGTGCCAGTAGTATACGGGTCGAAGCTCAGCCCCAGCATTTT

D gene: TRBD2
V gene: TRBV5-1
J gene: TRBJ2-1
CDR3 protein: CASSLLGLAGEYNEQFF
CDR3 DNA: TGCGCCAGCAGCCTCCTAGGACTAGCGGGAGAGTACAATGAGCAGTTCTTC

D gene: -
V gene: TRBV18
J gene: TRBJ2-3
CDR3 protein: CASSPGTDTQYF
CDR3 DNA: TGTGCCAGCTCACCCGGCACAGATACGCAGTATTTT

D gene: -
V gene: TRBV11-3
J gene: TRBJ2-2
CDR3 protein: CASSLGAGELFF
CDR3 DNA: TGTGCCAGCAGCTTAGGAGCCGGGGAGCTGTTTTTT

D gene: -
V gene: TRBV28
J gene: TRBJ2-4
CDR3 protein: CASSSAGALAKNIQYF
CDR3 DNA: TGTGCCAGCAGTTCCGCAGGGGCGTTAGCCAAAAACATTCAGTACTTC

D gene: -
V gene: TRBV30
J gene: TRBJ2-5
CDR3 protein: CAWSLRLQETQYF
CDR3 DNA: TGTGCCTGGTCACTGAGGCTCCAAGAGACCCAGTACTTC

D gene: TRBD1
V gene: TRBV9
J gene: TRBJ2-1
CDR3 protein: CASSVMGQGKVSSYNEQFF
CDR3 DNA: TGTGCCAGCAGCGTAATGGGACAGGGGAAGGTGAGCTCCTACAATGAGCAGTTCTTC

D gene: -
V gene: TRBV30
J gene: TRBJ1-2
CDR3 protein: CAWGRTGNYGYTF
CDR3 DNA: TGTGCCTGGGGCCGCACAGGGAACTATGGCTACACCTTC

D gene: TRBD1
V gene: TRBV6-1
J gene: TRBJ2-7
CDR3 protein: CASAGQGNSYEQYF
CDR3 DNA: TGTGCCAGCGCAGGACAGGGGAACTCCTACGAGCAGTACTTC

D gene: TRBD2
V gene: TRBV19
J gene: TRBJ2-5
CDR3 protein: CASSTWGLAGGQETQYF
CDR3 DNA: TGTGCCAGTAGTACGTGGGGACTAGCGGGAGGGCAAGAGACCCAGTACTTC

D gene: TRBD2
V gene: TRBV7-9
J gene: TRBJ2-1
CDR3 protein: CASSPGTSGFDEQFF
CDR3 DNA: TGTGCCAGCAGTCCCGGGACTAGTGGTTTCGATGAGCAGTTCTTC

D gene: TRBD1
V gene: TRBV10-3
J gene: TRBJ1-2
CDR3 protein: CAISDGGQPFGYTF
CDR3 DNA: TGTGCCATCAGTGATGGGGGACAGCCTTTTGGCTACACCTTC

D gene: -
V gene: TRBV6-4
J gene: TRBJ2-7
CDR3 protein: CASSDFSPYRDSYEQYF
CDR3 DNA: TGTGCCAGCAGTGATTTTAGCCCTTATCGGGATTCCTACGAGCAGTACTTC

D gene: -
V gene: TRBV7-9
J gene: TRBJ2-7
CDR3 protein: CASSLTFSSYEQYF
CDR3 DNA: TGTGCCAGCAGCTTGACTTTTAGCTCCTACGAGCAGTACTTC